This TCR beta chain was sequenced in a study of T-cell reconstitution after alpha-beta-depleted transplantation in children. Unique molecular identifiers were used to barcode this TCRbeta library. Each CDR3 protein gets one entry after TCRdb re-called the PCR reads with MiXCR. The sample records approximately 230,000 distinct CDR3 sequences, under 30% being singletons. The V end lost 0 bases, the J end lost 4 bases, and 16 bases lay between the germline ends. The CDR3 loop spans 16 amino acids. Germline V gives CDR1 DFQATT, CDR2 SNEGSKA (reference sequence). This clonotype appeared many times. The sequencing here drew on PBMCs, taken before TCRalphabeta/CD19-depleted stem cell transplant. The chain links TRBV20-1 to TRBJ2-1, with D unresolved. The source of this sequence is a girl aged 2-10 years with Fanconi anemia, due to receive a stem cell transplant. CDR3 coding DNA: TGCAGTGCTAGAGAGCGCGAAGGACGGGTTTACAATGAGCAGTTCTTC. Translating it yields CSAREREGRVYNEQFF.